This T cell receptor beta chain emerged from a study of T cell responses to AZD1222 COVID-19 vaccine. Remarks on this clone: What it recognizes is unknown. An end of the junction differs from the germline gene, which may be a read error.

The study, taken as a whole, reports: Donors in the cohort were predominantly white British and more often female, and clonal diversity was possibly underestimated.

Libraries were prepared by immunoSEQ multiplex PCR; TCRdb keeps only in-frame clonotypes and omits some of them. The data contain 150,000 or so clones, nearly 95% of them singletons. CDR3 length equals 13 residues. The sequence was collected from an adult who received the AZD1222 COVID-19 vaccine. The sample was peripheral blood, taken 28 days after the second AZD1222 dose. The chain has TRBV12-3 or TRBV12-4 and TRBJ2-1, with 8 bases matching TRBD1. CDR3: CASSLLVQGERVF. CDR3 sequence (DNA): TGTGCCAGCAGTTTATTGGTACAGGGGGAGAGAGTCTTC.